This T cell receptor (beta chain) was captured in a study of T cells in Graves' hyperthyroidism and ophthalmopathy. Researchers took RNA transcripts and amplified the TCR beta CDR3 regions from them. First-round RT-PCR with HTBI primers amplified the TCR CDR3 region. One entry per CDR3 protein, called by TCRdb with MiXCR from the multiplex PCR reads. This table holds 500,000 to 750,000 distinct CDR3 sequences, under 60% found once. The CDR3 spans 15 residues. CDR1 and CDR2 (germline): MNHEY, SMNVEV (reference sequence). The junction had 6 bases not matched to a gene; V was cut back by 6 bases and J by 2 bases.

Material: peripheral blood or thyroid tissue (not recorded which). The TCR originated in a woman between 18 and 29 years old with Graves' hyperthyroidism. The chain uses TRBV27 and TRBJ2-7; TRBD2 agrees at 11 bases. The CDR3 region has the DNA TGTGCCAGCAGGAAGGGACTAGCGGTTACCTACGAGCAGTACTTC. Amino acid sequence: CASRKGLAVTYEQYF.